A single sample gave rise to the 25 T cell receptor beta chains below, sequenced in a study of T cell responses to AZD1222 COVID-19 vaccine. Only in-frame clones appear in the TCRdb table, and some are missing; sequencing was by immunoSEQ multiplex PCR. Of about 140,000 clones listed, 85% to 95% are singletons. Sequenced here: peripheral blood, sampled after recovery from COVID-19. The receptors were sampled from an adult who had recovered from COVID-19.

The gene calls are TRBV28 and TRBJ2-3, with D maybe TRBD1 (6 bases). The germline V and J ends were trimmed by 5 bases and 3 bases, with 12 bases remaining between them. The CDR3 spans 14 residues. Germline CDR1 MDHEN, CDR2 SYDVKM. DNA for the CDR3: TGTGCCAGCAGTCCCCGACAGGTAACAGATACGCAGTATTTT. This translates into CASSPRQVTDTQYF.

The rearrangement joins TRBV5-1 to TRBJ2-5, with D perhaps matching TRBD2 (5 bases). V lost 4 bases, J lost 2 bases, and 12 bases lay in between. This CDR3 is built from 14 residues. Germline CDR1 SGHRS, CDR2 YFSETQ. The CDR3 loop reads CASSQPPGQETQYF. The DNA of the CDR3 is TGCGCCAGCAGCCAACCCCCGGGACAAGAGACCCAGTACTTC.

The CDR3 DNA is TGTGCCAGCAGCCAAGAAACTAGCAGTTACTACGAGCAGTACTTC. The encoded protein is CASSQETSSYYEQYF. This chain joins TRBV4-2 and TRBJ2-7; perhaps TRBD2 as D (6 bases). The ends were cut back, 0 bases at V and 3 bases at J, with 12 bases in the middle. The V gene's germline CDR1 is LGHNA and CDR2 YNFKEQ. CDR3 length: 15 amino acids.

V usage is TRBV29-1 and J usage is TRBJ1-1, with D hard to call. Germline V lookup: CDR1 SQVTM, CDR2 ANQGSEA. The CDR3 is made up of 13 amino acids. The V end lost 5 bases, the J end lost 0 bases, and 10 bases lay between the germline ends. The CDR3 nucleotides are TGCAGCGTTCGTACCGGCATGAACACTGAAGCTTTCTTT. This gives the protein CSVRTGMNTEAFF.

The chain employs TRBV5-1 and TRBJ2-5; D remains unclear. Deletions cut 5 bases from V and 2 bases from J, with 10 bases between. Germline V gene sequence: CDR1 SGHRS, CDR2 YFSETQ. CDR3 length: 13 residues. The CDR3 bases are TGCGCCAGCAGGCGAGAAAGGCAAGAGACCCAGTACTTC. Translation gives CASRRERQETQYF.

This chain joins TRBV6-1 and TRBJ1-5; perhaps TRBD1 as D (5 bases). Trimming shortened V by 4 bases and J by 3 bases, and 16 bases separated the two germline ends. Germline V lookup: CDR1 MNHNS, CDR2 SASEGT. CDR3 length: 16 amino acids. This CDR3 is CASSVNGGDPNQPQHF. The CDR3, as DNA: TGTGCCAGCAGTGTGAACGGAGGGGACCCCAATCAGCCCCAGCATTTT.

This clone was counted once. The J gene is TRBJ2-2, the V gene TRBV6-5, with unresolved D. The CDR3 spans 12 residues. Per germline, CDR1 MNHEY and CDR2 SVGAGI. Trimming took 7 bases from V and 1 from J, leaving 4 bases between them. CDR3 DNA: TGTGCCAGCAACAAGAACACCGGGGAGCTGTTTTTT. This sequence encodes CASNKNTGELFF.

In DNA form, the CDR3 reads TGTGCCAGCAGCGTAGGTAATTTTGGTGGGCGTAATGAGCAGTTCTTC. Protein sequence: CASSVGNFGGRNEQFF. V gene TRBV9 combines with J gene TRBJ2-1; unclear D gene. This CDR3 comprises 16 residues. Trimming took off 0 bases at V and 7 bases at J, with 17 bases between the two ends. Germline V gene sequence: CDR1 SGDLS, CDR2 YYNGEE.

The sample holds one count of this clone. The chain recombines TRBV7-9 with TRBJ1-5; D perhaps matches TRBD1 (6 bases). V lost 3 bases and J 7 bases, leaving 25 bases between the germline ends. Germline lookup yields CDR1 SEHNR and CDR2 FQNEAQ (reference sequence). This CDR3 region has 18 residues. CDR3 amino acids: CASSLTLRDGIGGQPQHF. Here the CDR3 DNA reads TGTGCCAGCAGCTTGACCCTCCGGGACGGGATCGGGGGCCAGCCCCAGCATTTT.

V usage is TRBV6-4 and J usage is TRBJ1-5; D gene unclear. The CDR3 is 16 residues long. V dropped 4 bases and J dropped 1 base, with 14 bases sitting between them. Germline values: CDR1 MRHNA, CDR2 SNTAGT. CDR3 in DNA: TGTGCCAGCAGTGCCTTCCACCCCGGGAGCAATCAGCCCCAGCATTTT. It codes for CASSAFHPGSNQPQHF.

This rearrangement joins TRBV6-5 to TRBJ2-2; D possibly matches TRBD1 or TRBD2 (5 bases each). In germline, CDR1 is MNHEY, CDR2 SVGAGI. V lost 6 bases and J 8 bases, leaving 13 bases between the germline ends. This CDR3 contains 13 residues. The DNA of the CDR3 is TGTGCCAGCAGCCCAGAGGGACGGGGGGAGCTGTTTTTT. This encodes CASSPEGRGELFF.

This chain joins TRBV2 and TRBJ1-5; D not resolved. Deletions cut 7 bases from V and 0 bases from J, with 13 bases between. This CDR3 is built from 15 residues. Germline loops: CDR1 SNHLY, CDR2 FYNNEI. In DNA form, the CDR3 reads TGTGCCAGCAAGGAAACGACGACTAGCAATCAGCCCCAGCATTTT. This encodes CASKETTTSNQPQHF.

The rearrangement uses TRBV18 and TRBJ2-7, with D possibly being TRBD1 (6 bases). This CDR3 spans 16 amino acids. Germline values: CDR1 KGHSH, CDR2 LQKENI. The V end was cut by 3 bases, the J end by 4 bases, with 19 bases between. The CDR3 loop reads CASSPLPGHPSYEQYF. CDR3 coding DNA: TGTGCCAGCTCACCTCTTCCGGGACACCCTTCTTACGAGCAGTACTTC. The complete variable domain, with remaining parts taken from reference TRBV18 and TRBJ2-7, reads NAGVMQNPRHLVRRRGQEARLRCSPMKGHSHVYWYRQLPEEGLKFMVYLQKENIIDESGMPKERFSAEFPKEGPSILRIQQVVRGDSAAYFCASSPLPGHPSYEQYFGPGTRLTVT.

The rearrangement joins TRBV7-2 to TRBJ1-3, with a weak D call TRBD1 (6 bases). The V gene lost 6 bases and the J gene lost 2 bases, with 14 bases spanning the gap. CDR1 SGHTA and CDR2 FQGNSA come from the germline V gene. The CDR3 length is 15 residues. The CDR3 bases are TGTGCCAGCAGTTACAGGGTGGGACCTGGAAACACCATATATTTT. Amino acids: CASSYRVGPGNTIYF.

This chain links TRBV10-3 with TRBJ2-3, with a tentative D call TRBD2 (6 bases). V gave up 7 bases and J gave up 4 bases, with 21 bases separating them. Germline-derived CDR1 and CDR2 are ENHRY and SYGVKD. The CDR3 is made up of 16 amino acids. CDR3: CAITDSLAGVPDTQYF. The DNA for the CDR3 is TGTGCCATCACCGACTCACTAGCTGGAGTCCCAGATACGCAGTATTTT.

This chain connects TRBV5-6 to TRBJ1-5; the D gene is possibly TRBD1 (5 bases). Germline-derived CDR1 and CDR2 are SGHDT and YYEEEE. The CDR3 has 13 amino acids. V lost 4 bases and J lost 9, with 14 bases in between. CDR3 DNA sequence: TGTGCCAGCAGCGACGGGACCCGGGGGCCCCAGCATTTT. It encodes CASSDGTRGPQHF.

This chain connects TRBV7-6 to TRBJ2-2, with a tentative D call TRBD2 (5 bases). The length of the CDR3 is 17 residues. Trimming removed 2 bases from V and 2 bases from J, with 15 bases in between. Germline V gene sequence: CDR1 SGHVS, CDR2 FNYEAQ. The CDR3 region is CASSLRPPSGNTGELFF. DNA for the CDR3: TGTGCCAGCAGCTTAAGGCCCCCCAGCGGTAACACCGGGGAGCTGTTTTTT.

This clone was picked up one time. CDR3 amino acids: CSVEPQGDYGYTF. The CDR3 region has the DNA TGCAGCGTTGAACCCCAGGGGGACTATGGCTACACCTTC. The rearrangement uses TRBV29-1 and TRBJ1-2; TRBD1 aligns across 7 bases. J lost 3 bases, V lost 2 bases, and 3 bases had no gene match. Germline V gene data show CDR1 as SQVTM and CDR2 as ANQGSEA. The CDR3 runs 13 residues.

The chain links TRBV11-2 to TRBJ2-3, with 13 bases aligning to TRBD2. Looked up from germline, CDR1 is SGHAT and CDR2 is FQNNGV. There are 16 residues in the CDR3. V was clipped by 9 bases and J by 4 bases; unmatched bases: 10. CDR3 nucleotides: TGTGCCAGTAGCAGCCCACTAGCGGGAGGGGCAGATACGCAGTATTTT. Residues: CASSSPLAGGADTQYF.

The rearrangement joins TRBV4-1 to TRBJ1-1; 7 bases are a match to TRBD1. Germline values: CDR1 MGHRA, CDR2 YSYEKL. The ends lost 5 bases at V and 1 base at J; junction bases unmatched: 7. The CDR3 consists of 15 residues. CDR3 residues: CASSSWTGENTEAFF. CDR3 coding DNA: TGCGCCAGCAGCTCGTGGACAGGAGAGAACACTGAAGCTTTCTTT.

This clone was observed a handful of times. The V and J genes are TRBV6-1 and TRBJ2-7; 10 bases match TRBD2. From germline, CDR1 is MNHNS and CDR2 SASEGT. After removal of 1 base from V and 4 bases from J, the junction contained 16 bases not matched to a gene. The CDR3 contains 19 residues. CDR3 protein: CASSEVLAGPIEAGYEQYF. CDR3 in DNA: TGTGCCAGCAGTGAAGTACTAGCGGGACCTATTGAGGCGGGTTACGAGCAGTACTTC.

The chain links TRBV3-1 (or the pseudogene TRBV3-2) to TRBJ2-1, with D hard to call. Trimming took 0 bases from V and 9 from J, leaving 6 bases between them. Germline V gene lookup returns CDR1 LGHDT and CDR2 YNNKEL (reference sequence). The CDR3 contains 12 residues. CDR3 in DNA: TGTGCCAGCAGCCAAGATCTGAGTGAGCAGTTCTTC. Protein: CASSQDLSEQFF.

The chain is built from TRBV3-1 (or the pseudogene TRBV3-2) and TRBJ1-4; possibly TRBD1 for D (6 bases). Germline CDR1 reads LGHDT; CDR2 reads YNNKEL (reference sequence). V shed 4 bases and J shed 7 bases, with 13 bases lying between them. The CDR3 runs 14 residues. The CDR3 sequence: CASSLGGRGEKLFF. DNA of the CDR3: TGTGCCAGCAGCCTTGGGGGGCGGGGTGAAAAACTGTTTTTT.

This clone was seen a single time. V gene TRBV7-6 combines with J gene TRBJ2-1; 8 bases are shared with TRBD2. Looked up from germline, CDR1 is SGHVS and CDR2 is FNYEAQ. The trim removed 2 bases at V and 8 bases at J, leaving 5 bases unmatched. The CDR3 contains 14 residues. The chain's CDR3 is CASSLSSGLDEQFF. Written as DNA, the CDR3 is TGTGCCAGCAGCTTATCTAGCGGGCTCGATGAGCAGTTCTTC.

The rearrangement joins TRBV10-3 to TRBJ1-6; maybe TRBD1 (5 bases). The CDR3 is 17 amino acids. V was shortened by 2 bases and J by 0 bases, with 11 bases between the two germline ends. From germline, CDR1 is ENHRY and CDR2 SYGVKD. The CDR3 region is CAISEGEGSSYNSPLHF. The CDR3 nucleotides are TGTGCCATCAGTGAGGGGGAGGGGAGCTCCTATAATTCACCCCTCCACTTT.